This T cell receptor beta chain originates from a study of T cells expressing NK-cell markers. Study conclusions and caveats: The CD3+CD56-NKG2C+ fraction of several donors was also led by these clonotypes. Dominant NKG2C+ clonotype frequencies of roughly 1.0-7.5% of CD8+ T cells were measured in over 5 donors.

For this clonotype: The antigen remains unidentified.

TCRdb derives one entry per CDR3 protein from the 5' RACE reads, leaving out DNA. The listing records roughly 420,000 distinct CDR3 sequences. Looked up from germline, CDR1 is SGHAT and CDR2 is FQNNGV. The CDR3 length is 19 residues. The source is a woman between 18 and 70 years old in good health. The sequenced sample consisted of blood T cells: a sorted CD56 or NKG2C T cell subset, CD4+ or CD8+ T cells, or bulk PBMC T cells (not recorded which). V usage is TRBV11-2 and J usage is TRBJ2-5; TCRdb lists TRBD1, though no DNA is available to test this call. The CDR3 here is CASSLDHQSRGGLRETQYF. The full variable domain, rest sourced from reference TRBV11-2 and TRBJ2-5, is EAGVAQSPRYKIIEKRQSVAFWCNPISGHATLYWYQQILGQGPKLLIQFQNNGVVDDSQLPKDRFSAERLKGVDSTLKIQPAKLEDSAVYLCASSLDHQSRGGLRETQYFGPGTRLLVL.